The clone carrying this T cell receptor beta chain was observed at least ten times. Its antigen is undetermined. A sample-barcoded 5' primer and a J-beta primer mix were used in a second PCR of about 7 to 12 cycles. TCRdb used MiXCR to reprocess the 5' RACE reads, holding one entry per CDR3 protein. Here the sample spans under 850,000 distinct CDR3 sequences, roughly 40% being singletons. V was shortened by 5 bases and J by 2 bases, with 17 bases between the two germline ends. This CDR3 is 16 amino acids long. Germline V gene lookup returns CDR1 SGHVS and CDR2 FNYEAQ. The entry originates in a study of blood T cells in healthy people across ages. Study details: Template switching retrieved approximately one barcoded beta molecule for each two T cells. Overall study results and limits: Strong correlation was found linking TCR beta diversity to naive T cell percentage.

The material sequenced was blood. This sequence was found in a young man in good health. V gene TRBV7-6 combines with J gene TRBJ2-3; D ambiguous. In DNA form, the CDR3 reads TGTGCCAGCAGCCTACGACATGGGGTCGTCACAGATACGCAGTATTTT. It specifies CASSLRHGVVTDTQYF.